The 18 T cell receptor beta chains reported below all come from one sample, sequenced in a study of cytomegalovirus exposure and HLA in healthy donors. PCR used 60 Vbeta primers and 13 Jbeta primers. Generated by immunoSEQ multiplex PCR, the TCRdb table keeps only in-frame clones and is missing some. Here the sample spans 120,000 or so clones, around 74% being singletons. The source material was PBMCs. These receptor sequences come from a man aged 55 to 70 in good health and CMV-seropositive.

This chain connects TRBV15 to TRBJ1-1, with D possibly being TRBD1 (6 bases). This CDR3 region has 14 residues. V lost 4 bases and J lost 7, with 16 bases in between. CDR1 LNHNV and CDR2 YYDKDF come from the germline V gene (reference sequence). Here the CDR3 DNA reads TGTGCCACCAGCACCCGGGCCATAGGGGGTGAAGCTTTCTTT. Its protein product is CATSTRAIGGEAFF.

This rearrangement joins TRBV19 to TRBJ2-7; 8 nucleotides line up with TRBD1. CDR3 length equals 14 residues. Germline CDR1 LNHDA, CDR2 SQIVND (reference sequence). With V trimmed by 3 bases and J by 1 base, 2 bases remained unmatched. This CDR3 is CASSIRTGSYEQYF. The CDR3 region has the DNA TGTGCCAGTAGTATTAGGACAGGGTCCTACGAGCAGTACTTC.

This clone was detected only once. The V call is TRBV5-1, the J call TRBJ2-7; D remains unclear. The CDR3 spans 15 residues. V was pared by 0 bases and J by 2 bases, with 12 bases between. The germline CDR1 and CDR2 sequences are SGHRS and YFSETQ. CDR3 sequence: CASSLETRLPYEQYF. CDR3 DNA sequence: TGCGCCAGCAGCTTGGAAACTCGCCTACCCTACGAGCAGTACTTC.

V gene TRBV28 combines with J gene TRBJ2-1; the D is unclear. Trimming stripped 8 bases from V and 5 bases from J, with 13 bases between. The CDR3 is 13 residues long. Germline CDR1 MDHEN, CDR2 SYDVKM. The CDR3 DNA follows: TGTGCCAGCGGTCCGTTTGTAGACAATGAGCAGTTCTTC. This translates into CASGPFVDNEQFF.

J is TRBJ2-7 and V is TRBV6-6; 9 bases align to TRBD1. J lost 4 bases, V lost 4 bases, and 5 bases had no gene match. There are 14 residues in the CDR3. Germline V gene data show CDR1 as MNHNY and CDR2 as SVGAGI (reference sequence). The CDR3 sequence: CASSWGQGAYEQYF. In DNA, the CDR3 is TGTGCCAGCAGTTGGGGACAGGGTGCGTACGAGCAGTACTTC.

The V and J genes are TRBV19 and TRBJ1-1, with D tentatively TRBD1 (5 bases). The CDR3 is made up of 13 amino acids. V was shortened by 5 bases and J by 1 base, with 8 bases between the two germline ends. The germline V gene has CDR1 LNHDA and CDR2 SQIVND (reference sequence). DNA of the CDR3: TGTGCCAGTAGTCAGGGCTCGAACACTGAAGCTTTCTTT. This encodes CASSQGSNTEAFF.

The chain employs TRBV6-4 and TRBJ2-3; 7 bases are shared with TRBD2. CDR3 length: 14 residues. In germline, CDR1 is MRHNA, CDR2 SNTAGT. V shed 6 bases, J shed 3 bases, and the junction held 6 bases outside the gene matches. CDR3 in DNA: TGTGCCAGCAGCGCCACCGGGGGGACAGATACGCAGTATTTT. Encoded protein: CASSATGGTDTQYF.

The chain combines TRBV5-1 with TRBJ2-7, with D tentatively TRBD2 (6 bases). This CDR3 spans 15 amino acids. Trimming left V 0 bases short and J 5 bases short, with 15 bases between. Germline CDR1 is SGHRS and CDR2 is YFSETQ. CDR3 nucleotide sequence: TGCGCCAGCAGCTTGGATGGCGGGACGGTCGACGAGCAGTACTTC. Translated: CASSLDGGTVDEQYF. The entire variable domain, with the rest obtained from reference TRBV5-1 and TRBJ2-7, is as follows: KAGVTQTPRYLIKTRGQQVTLSCSPISGHRSVSWYQQTPGQGLQFLFEYFSETQRNKGNFPGRFSGRQFSNSRSEMNVSTLELGDSALYLCASSLDGGTVDEQYFGPGTRLTVT.

On this clone itself: This CDR3 fails to terminate in the conserved phenylalanine or tryptophan, so it likely reflects a read error. The chain combines TRBV28 with TRBJ1-1, with 8 nucleotides matching TRBD1. The ends lost 5 bases at V and 3 bases at J; junction bases unmatched: 8. This CDR3 contains 15 residues. Germline V CDR1 and CDR2: MDHEN, SYDVKM. The CDR3 protein is CASSQTGARDTEAFL. As DNA, the CDR3 is TGTGCCAGCAGTCAGACAGGGGCGAGAGACACTGAAGCTTTCCTT.

The chain employs TRBV5-1 and TRBJ1-1; D is possibly TRBD1 (6 bases). Trimming shortened V by 2 bases and J by 1 base, and 12 bases separated the two germline ends. The CDR3 extends over 15 amino acids. Germline CDR1 reads SGHRS; CDR2 reads YFSETQ. The CDR3 region is CASSFGPDRNTEAFF. The CDR3 DNA reads as TGCGCCAGCAGCTTCGGACCGGACAGGAACACTGAAGCTTTCTTT.

Here the CDR3 DNA reads TGTGCCAGCAGCCCCCCATTCGGGACACATTTCACAGATACGCAGTATTTT. This gives the protein CASSPPFGTHFTDTQYF. The rearrangement joins TRBV7-2 to TRBJ2-3; TRBD1 is a possible D gene (6 bases). Trimming shortened V by 5 bases and J by 2 bases, and 20 bases separated the two germline ends. Germline V gives CDR1 SGHTA, CDR2 FQGNSA. The CDR3 is 17 amino acids.

This sequence joins TRBV7-9 and TRBJ1-2; D perhaps matches TRBD1 (6 bases). V was shortened by 0 bases and J by 5 bases, with 13 bases between the two germline ends. This CDR3 contains 15 residues. Looked up from germline, CDR1 is SEHNR and CDR2 is FQNEAQ (reference sequence). CDR3 protein: CASSLAREGGYGYTF. CDR3 in DNA: TGTGCCAGCAGCTTAGCGAGGGAAGGGGGATATGGCTACACCTTC.

This clone was seen more than once but under ten times. This rearrangement joins TRBV5-4 to TRBJ2-5; 7 nucleotides agree with TRBD2. CDR3 length: 13 amino acids. From germline, CDR1 is SGHNT and CDR2 YYREEE (reference sequence). Written as DNA, the CDR3 is TGTGCGGCGACGGGAGGCCCCAGGGAGACCCAGTACTTC. Amino acid sequence: CAATGGPRETQYF.

The chain uses TRBV2 and TRBJ1-2, with TRBD1 matching 7 bases. With V trimmed by 6 bases and J by 2 bases, 9 bases remained unmatched. The length of the CDR3 is 15 residues. Germline V gives CDR1 SNHLY, CDR2 FYNNEI. The CDR3 spells CASRTTGPGNYGYTF. For the CDR3, the DNA is TGTGCCAGCAGGACGACAGGGCCCGGGAACTATGGCTACACCTTC.

This clone turned up a few times. The V call is TRBV9, the J call TRBJ2-7, with D maybe TRBD1 (6 bases). Trimming shortened V by 4 bases and J by 7 bases, and 12 bases separated the two germline ends. CDR1 SGDLS and CDR2 YYNGEE come from the germline V gene. The CDR3 consists of 12 residues. In DNA form, the CDR3 reads TGTGCCAGCAGCTTCACAGGGAAAGAGCAGTACTTC. It is translated as CASSFTGKEQYF.

CDR3 residues: CASSPRELHLLNEKLFF. Written as DNA, the CDR3 is TGTGCCAGCTCACCAAGGGAGTTACACCTTCTTAATGAAAAACTGTTTTTT. This chain joins TRBV18 and TRBJ1-4; D unresolved. Germline lookup yields CDR1 KGHSH and CDR2 LQKENI. CDR3 size: 17 residues. The ends were cut back, 2 bases at V and 4 bases at J, with 17 bases in the middle.

V usage is TRBV6-1 and J usage is TRBJ2-2, with a tentative D call TRBD1 (6 bases). The germline V and J ends were trimmed by 4 bases and 4 bases, with 10 bases remaining between them. Germline V lookup: CDR1 MNHNS, CDR2 SASEGT. This CDR3 is 14 amino acids long. The CDR3 reads CASSGLQGTGELFF. The CDR3 bases are TGTGCCAGCAGTGGTTTACAGGGCACCGGGGAGCTGTTTTTT.

This rearrangement joins TRBV6-5 to TRBJ1-1; tentatively, D is TRBD1 (6 bases). Trimming removed 4 bases from V and 0 bases from J, with 6 bases in between. The length of the CDR3 is 13 residues. In germline, CDR1 is MNHEY, CDR2 SVGAGI. This chain's CDR3 is CASSWTVNTEAFF. The CDR3 nucleotides read TGTGCCAGCAGTTGGACAGTGAACACTGAAGCTTTCTTT.